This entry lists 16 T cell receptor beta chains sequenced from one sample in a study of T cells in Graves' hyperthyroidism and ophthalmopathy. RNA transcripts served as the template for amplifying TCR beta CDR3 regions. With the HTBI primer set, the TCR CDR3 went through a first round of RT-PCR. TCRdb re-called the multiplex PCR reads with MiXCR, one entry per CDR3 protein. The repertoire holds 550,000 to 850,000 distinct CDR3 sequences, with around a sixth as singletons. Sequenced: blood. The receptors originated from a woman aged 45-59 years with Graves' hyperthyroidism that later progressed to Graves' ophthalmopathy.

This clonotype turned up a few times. In nucleotides, the CDR3 is TGTGCCAGCAGCTTACTCGGGGGACCTAGCACAGATACGCAGTATTTT. It translates to CASSLLGGPSTDTQYF. The rearrangement uses TRBV7-3 and TRBJ2-3; a possible D gene is TRBD2 (6 bases). Germline V CDR1 and CDR2: SGHTA, FQGTGA. The V end lost 2 bases, the J end lost 0 bases, and 12 bases lay between the germline ends. This CDR3 is 16 amino acids long.

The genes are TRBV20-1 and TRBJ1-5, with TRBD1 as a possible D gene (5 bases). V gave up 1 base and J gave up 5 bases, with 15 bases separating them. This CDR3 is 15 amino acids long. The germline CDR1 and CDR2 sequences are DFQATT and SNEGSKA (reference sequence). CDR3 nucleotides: TGCAGTGCTAGAGTGTTCGGGGGAGGCGATCAGCCCCAGCATTTT. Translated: CSARVFGGGDQPQHF.

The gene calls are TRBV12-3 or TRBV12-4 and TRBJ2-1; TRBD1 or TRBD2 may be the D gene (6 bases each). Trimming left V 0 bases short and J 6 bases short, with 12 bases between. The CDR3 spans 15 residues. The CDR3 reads CASSLALGGSNEQFF. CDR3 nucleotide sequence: TGTGCCAGCAGTTTAGCGCTGGGGGGCTCCAATGAGCAGTTCTTC.

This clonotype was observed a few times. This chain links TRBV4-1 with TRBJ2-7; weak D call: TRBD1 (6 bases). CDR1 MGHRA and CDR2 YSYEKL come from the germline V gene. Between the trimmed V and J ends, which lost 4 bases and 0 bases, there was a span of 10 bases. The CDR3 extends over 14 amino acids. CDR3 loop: CASSPQGFSYEQYF. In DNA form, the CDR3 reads TGCGCCAGCAGCCCCCAGGGGTTCTCCTACGAGCAGTACTTC.

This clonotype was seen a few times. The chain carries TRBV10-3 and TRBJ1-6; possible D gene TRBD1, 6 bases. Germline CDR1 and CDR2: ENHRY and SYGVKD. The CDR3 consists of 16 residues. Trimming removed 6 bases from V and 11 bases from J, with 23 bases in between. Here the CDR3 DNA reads TGTGCCATCAGCCCGGGGGCACAGGATAGGAATCCACCCCTCCACTTT. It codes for CAISPGAQDRNPPLHF.

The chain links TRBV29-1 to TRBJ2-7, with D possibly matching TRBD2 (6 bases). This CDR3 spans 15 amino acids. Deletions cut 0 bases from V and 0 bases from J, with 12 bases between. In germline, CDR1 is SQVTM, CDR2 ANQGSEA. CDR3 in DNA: TGCAGCGTTGAAGATCGGGGGACCATCTCCTACGAGCAGTACTTC. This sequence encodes CSVEDRGTISYEQYF.

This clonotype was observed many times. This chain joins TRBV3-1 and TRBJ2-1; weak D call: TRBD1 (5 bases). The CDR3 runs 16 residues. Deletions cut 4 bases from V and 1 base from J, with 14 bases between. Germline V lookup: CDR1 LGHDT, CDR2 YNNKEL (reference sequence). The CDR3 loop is CASSPQGGGSYNEQFF. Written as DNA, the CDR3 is TGTGCCAGCAGCCCCCAGGGTGGTGGATCCTACAATGAGCAGTTCTTC.

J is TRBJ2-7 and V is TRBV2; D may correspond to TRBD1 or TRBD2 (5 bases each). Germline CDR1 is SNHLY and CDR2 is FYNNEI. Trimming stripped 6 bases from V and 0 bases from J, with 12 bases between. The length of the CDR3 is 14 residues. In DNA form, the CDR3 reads TGTGCCAGCAGCCCCGAGGGGAACTCCTACGAGCAGTACTTC. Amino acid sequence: CASSPEGNSYEQYF.

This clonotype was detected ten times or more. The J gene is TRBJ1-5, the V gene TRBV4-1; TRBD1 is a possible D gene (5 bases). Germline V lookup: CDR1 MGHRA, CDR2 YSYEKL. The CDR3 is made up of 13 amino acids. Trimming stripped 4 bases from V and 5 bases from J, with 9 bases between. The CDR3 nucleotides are TGCGCCAGCAGCCCCGGACATTATCAGCCCCAGCATTTT. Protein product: CASSPGHYQPQHF.

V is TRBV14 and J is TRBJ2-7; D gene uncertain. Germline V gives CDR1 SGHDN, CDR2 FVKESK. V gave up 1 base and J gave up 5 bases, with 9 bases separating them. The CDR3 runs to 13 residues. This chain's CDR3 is CASSQARFNEQYF. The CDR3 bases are TGTGCCAGCAGCCAAGCCCGGTTTAACGAGCAGTACTTC.

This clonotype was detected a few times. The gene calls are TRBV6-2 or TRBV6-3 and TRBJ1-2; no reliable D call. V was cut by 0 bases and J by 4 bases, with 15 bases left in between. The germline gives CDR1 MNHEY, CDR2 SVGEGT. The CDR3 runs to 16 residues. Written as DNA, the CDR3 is TGTGCCAGCAGTTACTCGAATGAGAACGGATTCTATGGCTACACCTTC. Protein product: CASSYSNENGFYGYTF.

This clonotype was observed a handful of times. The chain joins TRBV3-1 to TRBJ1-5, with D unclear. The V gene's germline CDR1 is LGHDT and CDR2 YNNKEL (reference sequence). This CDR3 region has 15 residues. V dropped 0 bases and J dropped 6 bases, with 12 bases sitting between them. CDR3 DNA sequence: TGTGCCAGCAGCCAAGATCGAGGGATCACTCAGCCCCAGCATTTT. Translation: CASSQDRGITQPQHF.

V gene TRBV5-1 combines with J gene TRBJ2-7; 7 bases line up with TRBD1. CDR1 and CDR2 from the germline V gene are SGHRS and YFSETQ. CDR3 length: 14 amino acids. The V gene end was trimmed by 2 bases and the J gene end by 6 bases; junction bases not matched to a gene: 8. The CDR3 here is CASSFTGTVGEQYF. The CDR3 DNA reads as TGCGCCAGCAGCTTCACCGGGACAGTAGGCGAGCAGTACTTC.

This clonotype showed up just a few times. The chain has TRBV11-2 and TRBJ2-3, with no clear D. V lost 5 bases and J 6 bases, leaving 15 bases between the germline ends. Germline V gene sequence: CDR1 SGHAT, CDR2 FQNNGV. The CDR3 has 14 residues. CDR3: CASSQRTDPDTQYF. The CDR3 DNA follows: TGTGCCAGCAGCCAACGAACTGACCCGGATACGCAGTATTTT. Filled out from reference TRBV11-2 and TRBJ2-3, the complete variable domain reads EAGVAQSPRYKIIEKRQSVAFWCNPISGHATLYWYQQILGQGPKLLIQFQNNGVVDDSQLPKDRFSAERLKGVDSTLKIQPAKLEDSAVYLCASSQRTDPDTQYFGPGTRLTVL.

The CDR3 nucleotides read TGTGCCAGCAGCGTAGGGGGACAGGGGGCGGGAACTGAAGCTTTCTTT. Its translation is CASSVGGQGAGTEAFF. V and J are TRBV9 and TRBJ1-1; 12 bases match TRBD1. This CDR3 is 16 amino acids long. V shed 0 bases and J 5 bases; nucleotides not matched to a gene: 5. CDR1 is SGDLS, CDR2 YYNGEE, per germline.

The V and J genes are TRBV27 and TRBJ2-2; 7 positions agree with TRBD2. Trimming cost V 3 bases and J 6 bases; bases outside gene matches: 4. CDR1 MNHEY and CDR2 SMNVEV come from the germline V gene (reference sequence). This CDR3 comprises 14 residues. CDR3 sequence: CASSFGTTAGELFF. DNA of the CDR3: TGTGCCAGCAGTTTTGGGACTACTGCCGGGGAGCTGTTTTTT.